One and the same sample provided the 21 T cell receptor beta chains below, sequenced in a study of spatial heterogeneity in lung cancer. Time point noted: blood at routine non-recurrence follow-up after resection. TCRdb reprocessed the 5' RACE reads via MiXCR and lists one record per CDR3 protein. This table holds 100,000 to 120,000 distinct CDR3 sequences, approximately 11% found once. Source: PBMCs, taken at follow-up. These receptors were taken from a female donor with early-stage non-small cell lung cancer.

In its sample, this clonotype was seen many times. V usage is TRBV7-3 and J usage is TRBJ1-1; 10 nucleotides match TRBD1. The germline V gene has CDR1 SGHTA and CDR2 FQGTGA. There are 15 residues in the CDR3. Trimming took 5 bases from V and 6 from J; bases not matched to a gene: 9. The CDR3 reads CASSRTGTGVSEAFF. For the CDR3, the DNA is TGTGCCAGCAGCAGAACCGGGACAGGGGTTTCTGAAGCTTTCTTT.

The chain recombines TRBV11-2 with TRBJ2-1; 10 bases are shared with TRBD1. Germline lookup yields CDR1 SGHAT and CDR2 FQNNGV. The J segment lost 4 bases and the V segment lost 3 bases, leaving 3 bases of the junction unmatched. This CDR3 spans 15 amino acids. The CDR3 reads CASSFLGQGYNEQFF. DNA for the CDR3: TGTGCCAGCAGCTTTTTGGGACAGGGGTACAATGAGCAGTTCTTC.

This clonotype was counted between two and nine times. The rearrangement uses TRBV12-3 or TRBV12-4 and TRBJ2-3; 9 positions match TRBD2. This CDR3 is built from 15 residues. V trimming: 6 bases; J trimming: 1 base; junction bases outside the gene matches: 5. The CDR3 sequence: CASRVAGEGTDTQYF. The CDR3 DNA reads as TGTGCCAGCAGAGTAGCGGGAGAGGGCACAGATACGCAGTATTTT.

In this sample, this clonotype turned up many times. This sequence joins TRBV7-2 and TRBJ2-7; 7 bases match TRBD1. V lost 5 bases to trimming and J lost 2 bases; unmatched junction nucleotides: 6. Germline-derived CDR1 and CDR2 are SGHTA and FQGNSA. The CDR3 covers 14 residues. The CDR3 bases are TGTGCCAGCAGCACCCGGGACAGTGCCTACGAGCAGTACTTC. It yields the protein CASSTRDSAYEQYF.

This clonotype was picked up a small number of times. J is TRBJ2-6 and V is TRBV7-2; the D gene is possibly TRBD2 (5 bases). The CDR3 extends over 19 amino acids. Trimming left V 1 base short and J 3 bases short, with 19 bases between. CDR1 and CDR2 from the germline V gene are SGHTA and FQGNSA. CDR3 in amino acids: CASSLDRGSGRYGANVLTF. The CDR3 DNA reads as TGTGCCAGCAGCTTAGATCGCGGAAGCGGACGCTATGGGGCCAACGTCCTGACTTTC.

This clonotype appeared a single time. This chain connects TRBV5-1 to TRBJ2-3; D not certain. The CDR3 is 13 residues long. V gave up 0 bases and J gave up 2 bases, with 4 bases separating them. Per the germline V gene, CDR1 is SGHRS and CDR2 is YFSETQ. CDR3 DNA sequence: TGCGCCAGCAGCTTGGTTATCACAGATACGCAGTATTTT. This gives the protein CASSLVITDTQYF. The complete variable domain, with remaining parts taken from reference TRBV5-1 and TRBJ2-3, reads KAGVTQTPRYLIKTRGQQVTLSCSPISGHRSVSWYQQTPGQGLQFLFEYFSETQRNKGNFPGRFSGRQFSNSRSEMNVSTLELGDSALYLCASSLVITDTQYFGPGTRLTVL.

This clonotype was detected a few times. The chain is built from TRBV7-6 and TRBJ2-5, with a tentative D call TRBD1 (6 bases). The CDR3 consists of 13 residues. Between the trimmed V and J ends, which lost 9 bases and 7 bases, there was a span of 18 bases. Per germline, CDR1 SGHVS and CDR2 FNYEAQ. The CDR3 sequence: CASQGSSLGTQYF. The CDR3 coding sequence is TGTGCCAGTCAGGGGAGCTCCCTGGGGACCCAGTACTTC.

This clonotype appeared a few times. This chain uses TRBV28 with TRBJ1-6; D remains ambiguous. The CDR3 is 19 amino acids. The germline CDR1 and CDR2 sequences are MDHEN and SYDVKM. Trimming left V 4 bases short and J 5 bases short, with 24 bases between. The CDR3, as DNA: TGTGCCAGCAGTTCCGCCGCCTTGGTGGCACCTCTGAATAATTCACCCCTCCACTTT. Protein sequence: CASSSAALVAPLNNSPLHF.

The gene calls are TRBV6-5 and TRBJ2-7; D is uncertain. There are 13 residues in the CDR3. From germline, CDR1 is MNHEY and CDR2 SVGAGI. V gave up 4 bases and J gave up 6 bases, with 13 bases separating them. CDR3: CASSFGRTGEQYF. CDR3 nucleotide sequence: TGTGCCAGCAGTTTCGGCAGGACGGGCGAGCAGTACTTC.

This clonotype has a handful of counts. The chain employs TRBV27 and TRBJ2-4; 11 bases are shared with TRBD1. This CDR3 contains 15 residues. The V gene's germline CDR1 is MNHEY and CDR2 SMNVEV (reference sequence). V shed 3 bases and J 8 bases; nucleotides not matched to a gene: 6. The CDR3 nucleotides read TGTGCCAGCAGTTTCCTTGGACAGGGGGCATACATTCAGTACTTC. Amino acids: CASSFLGQGAYIQYF.

This clonotype was counted many times. This chain links TRBV28 with TRBJ2-1; TRBD1 agrees at 8 bases. V dropped 6 bases and J dropped 5; count of bases not matched to a gene: 6. This CDR3 region has 14 residues. Germline values: CDR1 MDHEN, CDR2 SYDVKM. The CDR3 nucleotides read TGTGCCAGCAGGCGCGGACAGGGCAACAATGAGCAGTTCTTC. This codes for CASRRGQGNNEQFF.

This clonotype was observed a handful of times. The chain recombines TRBV9 with TRBJ2-5, with TRBD2 matching over 7 bases. The CDR3 has 16 residues. CDR1 and CDR2 (germline): SGDLS, YYNGEE. Trimming removed 1 base from V and 2 bases from J; junction bases left unmatched: 8. The CDR3 DNA is TGTGCCAGCAGCGTAATCGGCGGGAGTTTTCAAGAGACCCAGTACTTC. The encoded protein is CASSVIGGSFQETQYF.

This clonotype was detected only a few times. This chain joins TRBV12-3 or TRBV12-4 and TRBJ1-6; D is undetermined. CDR3 length: 13 amino acids. The germline V and J ends were trimmed by 1 base and 9 bases, with 7 bases remaining between them. The CDR3: CASSLGPGSPLHF. Written as DNA, the CDR3 is TGTGCCAGCAGTTTAGGTCCGGGTTCACCCCTCCACTTT.

This clonotype was found many times. This rearrangement joins TRBV30 to TRBJ1-2; 9 nucleotides line up with TRBD1. Trimming took 4 bases from V and 11 from J; bases not matched to a gene: 5. This CDR3 region has 11 residues. The germline CDR1 and CDR2 sequences are GTSNPN and SVGIG (reference sequence). CDR3 sequence reads: CAWTPGQGYTF. The DNA for the CDR3 is TGTGCCTGGACGCCGGGACAGGGTTACACCTTC.

The chain links TRBV20-1 to TRBJ1-6; 9 bases align to TRBD1. Per germline, CDR1 DFQATT and CDR2 SNEGSKA (reference sequence). Germline trimming cut 3 bases from V and 9 bases from J; bases unmatched to any gene: 9. The CDR3 consists of 15 residues. The CDR3: CSASLGDRDFSPLHF. The CDR3 nucleotides are TGCAGTGCTAGCCTCGGGGACAGGGACTTTTCACCCCTCCACTTT.

A few counts support this clonotype. This chain joins TRBV30 and TRBJ1-4; a possible D gene is TRBD1 (6 bases). Germline-derived CDR1 and CDR2 are GTSNPN and SVGIG (reference sequence). CDR3 length equals 12 residues. The ends were cut back, 4 bases at V and 6 bases at J, with 9 bases in the middle. The DNA of the CDR3 is TGTGCCTGGAAACCAGGGGATGAAAAACTGTTTTTT. Its translation is CAWKPGDEKLFF. Combining the CDR3 with reference TRBV30 and TRBJ1-4 gives the whole variable domain SQTIHQWPATLVQPVGSPLSLECTVEGTSNPNLYWYRQAAGRGLQLLFYSVGIGQISSEVPQNLSASRPQDRQFILSSKKLLLSDSGFYLCAWKPGDEKLFFGSGTQLSVL.

This clonotype was found a few times. The rearrangement joins TRBV12-3 or TRBV12-4 to TRBJ1-1; TRBD1 aligns across 10 bases. The CDR3 sequence is 13 residues long. V shed 3 bases and J 9 bases; nucleotides not matched to a gene: 4. The CDR3 reads CASSFWDRGKAFF. In nucleotides, the CDR3 is TGTGCCAGCAGTTTTTGGGACAGGGGTAAAGCTTTCTTT.

In this sample, this clonotype turned up once. This chain links TRBV2 with TRBJ1-1; 7 bases align to TRBD1. The CDR3 extends over 17 amino acids. CDR1 and CDR2 from the germline V gene are SNHLY and FYNNEI. Germline trimming cut 6 bases from V and 0 bases from J; bases unmatched to any gene: 13. The DNA for the CDR3 is TGTGCCAGCAGCAACACACCGGGACAGAGAATGAACACTGAAGCTTTCTTT. Translating gives CASSNTPGQRMNTEAFF.

This clonotype was seen at least ten times. The CDR3 is CASSLLEGTQYF. In DNA, the CDR3 is TGTGCCAGCAGCCTACTGGAGGGTACGCAGTATTTT. The chain employs TRBV28 and TRBJ2-3; the D gene is possibly TRBD2 (6 bases). Between the trimmed V and J ends, which lost 6 bases and 8 bases, there was a span of 12 bases. This CDR3 has 12 residues. Germline CDR1 reads MDHEN; CDR2 reads SYDVKM.

The V gene is TRBV11-3, the J gene TRBJ2-1; D is possibly TRBD1 (6 bases). This CDR3 region has 13 residues. Germline V lookup: CDR1 SGHNT, CDR2 YENEEA. V dropped 5 bases and J dropped 7 bases, with 12 bases sitting between them. The DNA for the CDR3 is TGTGCCAGCAGCGTTACAGGGTCGAATGAGCAGTTCTTC. Translating it yields CASSVTGSNEQFF.

This clonotype occurred many times. The rearrangement links TRBV28 to TRBJ2-7, with 12 bases lining up with TRBD2. In germline, CDR1 is MDHEN, CDR2 SYDVKM. The CDR3 is made up of 16 amino acids. V trimming: 5 bases; J trimming: 6 bases; junction bases outside the gene matches: 11. The CDR3 reads CASSLISTSGSSEQYF. The CDR3 DNA reads as TGTGCCAGCAGTCTAATCTCGACTAGCGGGAGCTCCGAGCAGTACTTC.